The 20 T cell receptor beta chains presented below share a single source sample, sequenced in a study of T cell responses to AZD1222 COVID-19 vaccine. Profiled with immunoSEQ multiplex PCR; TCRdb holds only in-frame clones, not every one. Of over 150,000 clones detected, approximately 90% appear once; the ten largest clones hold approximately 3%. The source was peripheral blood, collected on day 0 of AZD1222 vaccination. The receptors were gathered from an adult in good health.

The CDR3 DNA sequence: TGTGCCAGCAGCTTGCCCGGACAGGGACAAGACGAGCAGTACTTC. Amino acids: CASSLPGQGQDEQYF. The chain has TRBV5-5 and TRBJ2-7; TRBD1 aligns across 8 bases. CDR3 length: 15 residues. Trimming cost V 1 base and J 5 bases; bases outside gene matches: 8. Germline CDR1 SGHKS, CDR2 YYEKEE (reference sequence).

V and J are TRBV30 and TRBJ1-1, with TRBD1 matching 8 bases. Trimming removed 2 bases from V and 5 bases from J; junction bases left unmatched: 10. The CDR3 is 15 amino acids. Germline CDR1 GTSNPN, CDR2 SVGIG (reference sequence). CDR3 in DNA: TGTGCCTGGAGTCCTCTTGGACAGGGTATTACTGAAGCTTTCTTT. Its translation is CAWSPLGQGITEAFF.

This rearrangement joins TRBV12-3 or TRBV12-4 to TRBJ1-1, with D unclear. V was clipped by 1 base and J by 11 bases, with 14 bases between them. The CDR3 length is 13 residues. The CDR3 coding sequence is TGTGCCAGCAGTTTAGGGCAAGGAGTTCGGGCTTTCTTT. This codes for CASSLGQGVRAFF.

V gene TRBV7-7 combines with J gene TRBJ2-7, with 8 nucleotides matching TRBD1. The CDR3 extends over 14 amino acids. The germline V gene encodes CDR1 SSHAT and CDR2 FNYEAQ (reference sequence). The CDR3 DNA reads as TGTGCTAGAGCGGACAGGGCAAACTCCTACGAGCAGTACTTC. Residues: CARADRANSYEQYF.

This CDR3 reads CASRKGGADTQYF. The CDR3 DNA follows: TGTGCCAGCAGAAAAGGGGGCGCAGATACGCAGTATTTT. The chain carries TRBV7-2 and TRBJ2-3, with 7 bases fitting TRBD1. This CDR3 spans 13 amino acids. Germline CDR1 SGHTA, CDR2 FQGNSA. Trimming at V came to 6 bases and at J to 4 bases, leaving 4 bases not matched to a gene.

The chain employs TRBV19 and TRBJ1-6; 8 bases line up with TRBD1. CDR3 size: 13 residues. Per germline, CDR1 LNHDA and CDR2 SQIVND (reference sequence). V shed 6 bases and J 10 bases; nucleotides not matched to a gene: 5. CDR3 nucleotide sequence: TGTGCCAGTAGAGACAGGGGCGGCTCACCCCTCCACTTT. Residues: CASRDRGGSPLHF.

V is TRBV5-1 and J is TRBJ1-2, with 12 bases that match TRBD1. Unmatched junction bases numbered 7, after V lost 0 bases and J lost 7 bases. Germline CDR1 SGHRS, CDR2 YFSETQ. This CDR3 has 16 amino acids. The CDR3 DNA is TGCGCCAGCAGCTTGGCATCGGGACAGGGGGCAGGTGGCTACACCTTC. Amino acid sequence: CASSLASGQGAGGYTF. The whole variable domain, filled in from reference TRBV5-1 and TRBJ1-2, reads KAGVTQTPRYLIKTRGQQVTLSCSPISGHRSVSWYQQTPGQGLQFLFEYFSETQRNKGNFPGRFSGRQFSNSRSEMNVSTLELGDSALYLCASSLASGQGAGGYTFGSGTRLTVV.

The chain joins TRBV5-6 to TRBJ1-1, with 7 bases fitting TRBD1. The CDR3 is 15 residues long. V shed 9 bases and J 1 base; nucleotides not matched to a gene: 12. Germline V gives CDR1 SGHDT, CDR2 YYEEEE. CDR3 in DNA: TGTGCCACCAACTACAGGGGAACGGGGAACACTGAAGCTTTCTTT. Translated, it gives CATNYRGTGNTEAFF.

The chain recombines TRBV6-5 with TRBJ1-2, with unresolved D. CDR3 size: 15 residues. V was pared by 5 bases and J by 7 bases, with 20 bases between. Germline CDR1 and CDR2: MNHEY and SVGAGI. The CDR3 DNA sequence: TGTGCCAGCAGTCACCGAGAGGGTGGGGTGTCTGGCTACACCTTC. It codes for CASSHREGGVSGYTF.

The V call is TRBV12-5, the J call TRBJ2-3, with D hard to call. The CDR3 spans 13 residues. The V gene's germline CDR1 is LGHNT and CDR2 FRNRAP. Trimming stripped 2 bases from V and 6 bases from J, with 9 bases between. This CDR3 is CASGLTETDTQYF. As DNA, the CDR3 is TGTGCTAGTGGTTTGACAGAGACGGATACGCAGTATTTT.

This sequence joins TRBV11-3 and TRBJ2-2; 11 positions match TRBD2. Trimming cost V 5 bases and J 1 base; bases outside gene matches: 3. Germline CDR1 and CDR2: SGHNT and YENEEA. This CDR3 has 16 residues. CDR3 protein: CASSAGLAGNTGELFF. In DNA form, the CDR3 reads TGTGCCAGCAGCGCCGGACTAGCGGGGAACACCGGGGAGCTGTTTTTT.

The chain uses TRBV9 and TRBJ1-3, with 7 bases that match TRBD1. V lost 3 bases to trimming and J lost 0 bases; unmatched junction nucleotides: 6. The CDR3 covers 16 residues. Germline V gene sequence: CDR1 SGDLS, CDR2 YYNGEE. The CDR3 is CASSGTGTVSGNTIYF. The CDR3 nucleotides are TGTGCCAGCAGCGGGACCGGGACAGTCTCTGGAAACACCATATATTTT.

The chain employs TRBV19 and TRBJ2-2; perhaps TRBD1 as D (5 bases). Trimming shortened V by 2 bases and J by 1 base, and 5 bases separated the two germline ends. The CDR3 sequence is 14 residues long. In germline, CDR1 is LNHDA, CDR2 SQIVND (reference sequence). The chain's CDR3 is CASSIQGNTGELFF. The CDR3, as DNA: TGTGCCAGTAGTATACAGGGGAACACCGGGGAGCTGTTTTTT.

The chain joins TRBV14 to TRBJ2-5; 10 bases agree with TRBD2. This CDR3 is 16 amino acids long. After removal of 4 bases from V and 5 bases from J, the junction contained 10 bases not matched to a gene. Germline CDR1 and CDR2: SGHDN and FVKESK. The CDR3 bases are TGTGCCAGCAGCCCACTTGGTAGCGGGGGGTCGGAGACCCAGTACTTC. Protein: CASSPLGSGGSETQYF.

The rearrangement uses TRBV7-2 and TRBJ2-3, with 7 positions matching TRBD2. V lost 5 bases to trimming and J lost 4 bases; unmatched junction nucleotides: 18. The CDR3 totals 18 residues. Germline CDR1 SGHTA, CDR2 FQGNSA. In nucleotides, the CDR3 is TGTGCCAGCAGCCAGCATCCTAGGCGGGGGTTCGGCCCAGATACGCAGTATTTT. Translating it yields CASSQHPRRGFGPDTQYF.

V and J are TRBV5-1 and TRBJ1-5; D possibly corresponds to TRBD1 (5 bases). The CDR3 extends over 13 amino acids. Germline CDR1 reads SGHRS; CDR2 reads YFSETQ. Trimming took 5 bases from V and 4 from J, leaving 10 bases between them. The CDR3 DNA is TGCGCCAGCAGTCGGGACCAGAATCAGCCCCAGCATTTT. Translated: CASSRDQNQPQHF.

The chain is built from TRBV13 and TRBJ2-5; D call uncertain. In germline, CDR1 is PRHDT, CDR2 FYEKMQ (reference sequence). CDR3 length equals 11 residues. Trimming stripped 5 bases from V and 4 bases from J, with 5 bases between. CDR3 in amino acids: CASSKLETQYF. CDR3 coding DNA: TGTGCCAGCAGCAAATTAGAGACCCAGTACTTC.

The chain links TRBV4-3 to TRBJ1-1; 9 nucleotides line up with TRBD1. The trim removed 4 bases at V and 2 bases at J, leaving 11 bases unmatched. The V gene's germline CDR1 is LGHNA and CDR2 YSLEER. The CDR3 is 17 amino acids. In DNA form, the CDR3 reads TGCGCCAGCAGCCCCGCGCTCCGGGACAGGGTTAACACTGAAGCTTTCTTT. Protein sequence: CASSPALRDRVNTEAFF.

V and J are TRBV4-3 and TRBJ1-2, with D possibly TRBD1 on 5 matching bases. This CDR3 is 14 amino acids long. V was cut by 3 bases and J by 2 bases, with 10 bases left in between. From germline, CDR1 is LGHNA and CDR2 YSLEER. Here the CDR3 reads CASSQSPGNYGYTF. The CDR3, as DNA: TGCGCCAGCAGCCAGTCTCCAGGGAACTATGGCTACACCTTC.

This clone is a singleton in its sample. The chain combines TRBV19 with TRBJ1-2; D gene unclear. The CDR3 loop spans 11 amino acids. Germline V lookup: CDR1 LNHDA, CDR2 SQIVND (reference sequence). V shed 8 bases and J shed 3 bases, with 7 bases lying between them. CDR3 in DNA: TGTGCCAGTTCTGGCCACTATGGCTACACCTTC. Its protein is CASSGHYGYTF. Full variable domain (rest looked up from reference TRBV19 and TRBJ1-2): DGGITQSPKYLFRKEGQNVTLSCEQNLNHDAMYWYRQDPGQGLRLIYYSQIVNDFQKGDIAEGYSVSREKKESFPLTVTSAQKNPTAFYLCASSGHYGYTFGSGTRLTVV.